These T cell receptor beta chains were read from a single sample in a study of prognosis after radiotherapy for stage I lung cancer. From the multiplex PCR reads, TCRdb called clonotypes with MiXCR, one entry per CDR3 protein. The table shows about 27,000 distinct CDR3 sequences, with 25% to 30% occurring only once. The specimen was PBMCs, collected before or after stereotactic body radiation therapy (not recorded which). Every receptor here comes from a donor over 45 with non-small cell lung cancer. CDR3s include the opening cysteine and the closing phenylalanine or tryptophan. The order of the fields is clone size, V gene, J gene, D gene, CDR3 DNA, CDR3 protein. A D gene is named only where the DNA matches it firmly. Size is omitted from some rows. Given values are once, few, many or a class for expanded clones.

many	TRBV5-1	TRBJ1-3	-	TGCGCCAGCAGCGGGACTGCTGGAAACACCATATATTTT	CASSGTAGNTIYF
many	TRBV20-1	TRBJ2-3	-	TGCAGTGCTAGAGATAGGGGGGGGGGAGATACGCAGTATTTT	CSARDRGGGDTQYF
-	TRBV5-1	TRBJ1-6	-	TGCGCCAGCAGCCTGGAGGGGGTAGGCAATTCACCCCTCCACTTT	CASSLEGVGNSPLHF
many	TRBV6-1	TRBJ2-2	-	TGTGCCAGCAATCCAGGGACCAACACCGGGGAGCTGTTTTTT	CASNPGTNTGELFF
-	TRBV5-1	TRBJ2-7	TRBD1	TGTGCCAGCAGCGCCACGGGACAGCCCTACGAGCAGTACTTC	CASSATGQPYEQYF
-	TRBV28	TRBJ2-1	TRBD1	TGTGCCAGCACAGGGGGCCGTCATGAGCAGTTCTTC	CASTGGRHEQFF
many	TRBV6-2/TRBV6-3	TRBJ1-1	TRBD1	TGTGCCAGCAGTGAAGTGCCCACAGGGGGCACTACTGAAGCTTTCTTT	CASSEVPTGGTTEAFF
many	TRBV6-5	TRBJ1-1	-	TGTGCCAGCAGTTACAGGGACAAGAACACTGAAGTTTTCTTT	CASSYRDKNTEVFF
many	TRBV11-2	TRBJ2-3	-	TGTGCCAGCAGCCGAGGACGTAGTGGGCAGTATTTT	CASSRGRSGQYF
-	TRBV28	TRBJ2-2	-	TGTGCCAGCAGTTCACGAGGCACCTGGGAGCTGTTTTTT	CASSSRGTWELFF
many	TRBV12-3/TRBV12-4	TRBJ2-7	-	TGTGCCAGCAGTCCGAGCGTGGGAGACCCCTACGAGCAGTACTTC	CASSPSVGDPYEQYF
many	TRBV11-2	TRBJ2-2	-	TGTGCCAGCAGCCGACATGCCCGCGGGGAGCTGTTTTTT	CASSRHARGELFF
many	TRBV6-1	TRBJ2-1	TRBD2	TGTGCCAGCAGGGGACTAGCGGACAATGAGCAGTTCTTC	CASRGLADNEQFF
once	TRBV19	TRBJ2-6	-	TGTGCCAGTAGTACCACAGGGTCTGGGGCCAACGTCCTGACTTTC	CASSTTGSGANVLTF
many	TRBV9	TRBJ1-2	TRBD1	TGTGCCAGCAGCGAAGGGGGACAGGGGCACTATGGCTACACCTTC	CASSEGGQGHYGYTF
many	TRBV20-1	TRBJ2-1	-	TGCAGTGCTAGCCCCTTTCAGGGCAATGAGCAGTTCTTC	CSASPFQGNEQFF
many	TRBV2	TRBJ2-1	TRBD1	TGTGCCAGCAGTGCCCGGGACAGGGGGCTTGATGAGCAGTTCTTC	CASSARDRGLDEQFF
few	TRBV30	TRBJ1-5	TRBD1	TGTGCCTGGAGCGGACAGGAAAATCAGCCCCAGCATTTT	CAWSGQENQPQHF
-	TRBV19	TRBJ2-2	-	TGTGCCAGTAGCTTCTCGTTGTCCGGGACAAAGGGTTCCGGGGAGCTGTTTTTT	CASSFSLSGTKGSGELFF
many	TRBV7-8	TRBJ1-2	TRBD1	TGTGCCAGCAGCGCCCGGACAGGGGGCAGCAATGGCTACACCTTC	CASSARTGGSNGYTF
many	TRBV2	TRBJ1-3	-	TGTGCCAGCAGTGAAGTTCTTGGAAACACCATATATTTT	CASSEVLGNTIYF
-	TRBV11-3	TRBJ2-7	TRBD2	TGTGCCAGCAGCTCACCTAGCGGGAGAGCGGACGAGCAGTACTTC	CASSSPSGRADEQYF
many	TRBV27	TRBJ1-1	-	TGTGCCAGCAGTTTATCATCGGGGGGCACTGAAGCTTTCTTT	CASSLSSGGTEAFF
many	TRBV2	TRBJ2-3	TRBD1	TGTGCCAGCATGAGGTCCGGGACAGGGGGGAATACGCAGTATTTT	CASMRSGTGGNTQYF
-	TRBV2	TRBJ1-3	TRBD1	TGTGCCAGCAGGGCGACAGGGGATGGAAACACCATATATTTT	CASRATGDGNTIYF